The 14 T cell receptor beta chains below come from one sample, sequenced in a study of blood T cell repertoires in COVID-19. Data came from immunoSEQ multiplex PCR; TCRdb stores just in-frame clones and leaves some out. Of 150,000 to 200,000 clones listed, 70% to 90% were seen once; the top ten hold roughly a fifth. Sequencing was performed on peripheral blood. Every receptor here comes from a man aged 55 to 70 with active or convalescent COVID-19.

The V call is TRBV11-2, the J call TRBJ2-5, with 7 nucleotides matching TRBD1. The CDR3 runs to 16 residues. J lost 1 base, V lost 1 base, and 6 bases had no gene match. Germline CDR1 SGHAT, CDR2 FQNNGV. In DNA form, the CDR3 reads TGTGCCAGCAGCTTAGTTTGGGGACAGACCCAAGAGACCCAGTACTTC. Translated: CASSLVWGQTQETQYF.

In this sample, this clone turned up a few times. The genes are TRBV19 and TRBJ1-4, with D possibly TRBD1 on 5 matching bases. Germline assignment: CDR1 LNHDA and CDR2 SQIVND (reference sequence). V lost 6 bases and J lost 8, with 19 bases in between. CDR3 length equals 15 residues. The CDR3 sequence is CASSPWAGPEEKLFF. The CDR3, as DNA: TGTGCCAGTAGCCCCTGGGCAGGGCCGGAAGAAAAACTGTTTTTT.

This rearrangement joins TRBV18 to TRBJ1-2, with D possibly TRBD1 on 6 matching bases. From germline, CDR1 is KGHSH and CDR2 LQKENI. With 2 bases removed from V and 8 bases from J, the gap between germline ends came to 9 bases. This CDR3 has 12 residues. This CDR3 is CASSPAGEGYTF. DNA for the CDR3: TGTGCCAGCTCACCAGCAGGGGAAGGCTACACCTTC.

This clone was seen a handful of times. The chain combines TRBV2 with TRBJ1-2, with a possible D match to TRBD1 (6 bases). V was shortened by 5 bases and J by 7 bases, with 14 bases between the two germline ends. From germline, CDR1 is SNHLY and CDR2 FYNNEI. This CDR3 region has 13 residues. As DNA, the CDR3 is TGTGCCAGCAGTTTGGCGGCAGGGGTTGGCTACACCTTC. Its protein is CASSLAAGVGYTF.

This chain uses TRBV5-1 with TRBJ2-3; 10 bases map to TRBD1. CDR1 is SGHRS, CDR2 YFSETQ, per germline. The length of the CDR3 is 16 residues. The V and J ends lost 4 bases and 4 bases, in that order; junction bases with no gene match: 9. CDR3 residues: CASSATGTGVPDTQYF. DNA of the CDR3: TGCGCCAGCAGCGCTACCGGGACAGGGGTGCCAGATACGCAGTATTTT.

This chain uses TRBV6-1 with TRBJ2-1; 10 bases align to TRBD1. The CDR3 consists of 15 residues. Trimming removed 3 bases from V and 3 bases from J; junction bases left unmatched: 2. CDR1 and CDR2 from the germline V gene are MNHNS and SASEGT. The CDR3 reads CASSEGTGDYNEQFF. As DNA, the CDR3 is TGTGCCAGCAGTGAGGGGACAGGGGACTACAATGAGCAGTTCTTC.

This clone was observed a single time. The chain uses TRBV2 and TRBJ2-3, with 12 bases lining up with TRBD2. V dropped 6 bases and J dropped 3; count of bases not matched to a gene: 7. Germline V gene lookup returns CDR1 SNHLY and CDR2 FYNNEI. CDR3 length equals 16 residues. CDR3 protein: CASRDRTSGKTDTQYF. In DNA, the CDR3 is TGTGCCAGCAGGGATAGGACTAGCGGGAAAACAGATACGCAGTATTTT.

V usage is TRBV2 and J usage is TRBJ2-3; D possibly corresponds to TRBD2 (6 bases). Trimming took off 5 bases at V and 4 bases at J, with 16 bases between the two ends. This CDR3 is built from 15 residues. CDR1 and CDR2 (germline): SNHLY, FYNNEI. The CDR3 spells CASSKDYLSADTQYF. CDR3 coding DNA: TGTGCCAGCAGTAAGGACTACCTTAGTGCAGATACGCAGTATTTT.

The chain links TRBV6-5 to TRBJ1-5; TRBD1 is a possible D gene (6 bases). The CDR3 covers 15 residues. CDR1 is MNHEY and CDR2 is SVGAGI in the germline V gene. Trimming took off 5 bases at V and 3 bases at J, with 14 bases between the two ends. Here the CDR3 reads CASSIMDSFNQPQHF. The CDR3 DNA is TGTGCCAGCAGTATTATGGACAGCTTCAATCAGCCCCAGCATTTT.

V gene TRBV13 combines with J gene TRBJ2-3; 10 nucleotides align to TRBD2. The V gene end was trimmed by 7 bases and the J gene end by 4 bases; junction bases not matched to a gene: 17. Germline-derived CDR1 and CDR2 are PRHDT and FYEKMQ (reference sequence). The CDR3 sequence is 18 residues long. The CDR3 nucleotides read TGTGCCAGCACCCCCGCCAGGAGCGGGGGGGCCTGGGCAGATACGCAGTATTTT. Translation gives CASTPARSGGAWADTQYF.

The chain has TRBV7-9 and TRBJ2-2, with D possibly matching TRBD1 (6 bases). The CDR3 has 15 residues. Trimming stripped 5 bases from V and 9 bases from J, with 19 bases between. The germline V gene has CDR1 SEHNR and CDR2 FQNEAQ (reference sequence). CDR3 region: CASSPGTRLSRELFF. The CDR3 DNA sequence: TGTGCCAGCAGCCCCGGGACACGGCTTAGTAGGGAGCTGTTTTTT. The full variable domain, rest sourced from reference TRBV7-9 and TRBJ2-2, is DTGVSQNPRHKITKRGQNVTFRCDPISEHNRLYWYRQTLGQGPEFLTYFQNEAQLEKSRLLSDRFSAERPKGSFSTLEIQRTEQGDSAMYLCASSPGTRLSRELFFGEGSRLTVL.

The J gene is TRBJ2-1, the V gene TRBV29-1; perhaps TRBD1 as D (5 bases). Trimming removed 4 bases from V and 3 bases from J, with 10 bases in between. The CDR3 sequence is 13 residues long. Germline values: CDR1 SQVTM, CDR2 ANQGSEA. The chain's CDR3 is CSVARGNYNEQFF. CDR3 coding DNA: TGCAGCGTTGCTAGGGGAAACTACAATGAGCAGTTCTTC.

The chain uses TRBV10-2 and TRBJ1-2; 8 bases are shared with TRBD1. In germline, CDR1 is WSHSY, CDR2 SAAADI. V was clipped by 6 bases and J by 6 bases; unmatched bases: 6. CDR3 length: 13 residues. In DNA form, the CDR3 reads TGCGCCAGCAGGTTGACAGGGGATGATGGCTACACCTTC. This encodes CASRLTGDDGYTF.

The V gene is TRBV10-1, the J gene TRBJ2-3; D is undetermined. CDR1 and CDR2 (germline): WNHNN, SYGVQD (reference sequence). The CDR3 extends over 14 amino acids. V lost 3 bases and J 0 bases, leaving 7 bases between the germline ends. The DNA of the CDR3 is TGCGCCAGCAGTGATTCCAGGAGCACAGATACGCAGTATTTT. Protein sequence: CASSDSRSTDTQYF.